This TCR beta chain is drawn from a study of shared clonotypes between healthy human individuals. Study-wide results and limits: Of the naive CD4 clonotypes, approximately 5% were shared across a few donors.

On this clone itself: Its antigen is not known.

Deep level was the assay's run setting. Produced via immunoSEQ multiplex PCR; TCRdb's table is partial and in-frame only. Of 2,500,000 or so clones in the sample, 90% to 95% were seen once. This CDR3 is built from 18 residues. The germline CDR1 and CDR2 sequences are SGHAT and FQNNGV. V lost 1 base and J lost 3; bases outside the gene matches: 9. This chain joins TRBV11-2 and TRBJ2-7; 13 bases map to TRBD2. Sequences were obtained from naive CD4+ T cells from PBMCs. Subset reported: CD45RA+ positively selected. The clonotype comes from a man younger than 35 in good health. Some clones in this sample may be carry-over from other donors' samples. CDR3 residues: CASSLGRLAGGEGYEQYF. The CDR3 coding sequence is TGTGCCAGCAGCTTAGGCAGACTAGCGGGAGGCGAAGGCTACGAGCAGTACTTC. Full variable domain (missing parts from reference TRBV11-2 and TRBJ2-7): EAGVAQSPRYKIIEKRQSVAFWCNPISGHATLYWYQQILGQGPKLLIQFQNNGVVDDSQLPKDRFSAERLKGVDSTLKIQPAKLEDSAVYLCASSLGRLAGGEGYEQYFGPGTRLTVT.